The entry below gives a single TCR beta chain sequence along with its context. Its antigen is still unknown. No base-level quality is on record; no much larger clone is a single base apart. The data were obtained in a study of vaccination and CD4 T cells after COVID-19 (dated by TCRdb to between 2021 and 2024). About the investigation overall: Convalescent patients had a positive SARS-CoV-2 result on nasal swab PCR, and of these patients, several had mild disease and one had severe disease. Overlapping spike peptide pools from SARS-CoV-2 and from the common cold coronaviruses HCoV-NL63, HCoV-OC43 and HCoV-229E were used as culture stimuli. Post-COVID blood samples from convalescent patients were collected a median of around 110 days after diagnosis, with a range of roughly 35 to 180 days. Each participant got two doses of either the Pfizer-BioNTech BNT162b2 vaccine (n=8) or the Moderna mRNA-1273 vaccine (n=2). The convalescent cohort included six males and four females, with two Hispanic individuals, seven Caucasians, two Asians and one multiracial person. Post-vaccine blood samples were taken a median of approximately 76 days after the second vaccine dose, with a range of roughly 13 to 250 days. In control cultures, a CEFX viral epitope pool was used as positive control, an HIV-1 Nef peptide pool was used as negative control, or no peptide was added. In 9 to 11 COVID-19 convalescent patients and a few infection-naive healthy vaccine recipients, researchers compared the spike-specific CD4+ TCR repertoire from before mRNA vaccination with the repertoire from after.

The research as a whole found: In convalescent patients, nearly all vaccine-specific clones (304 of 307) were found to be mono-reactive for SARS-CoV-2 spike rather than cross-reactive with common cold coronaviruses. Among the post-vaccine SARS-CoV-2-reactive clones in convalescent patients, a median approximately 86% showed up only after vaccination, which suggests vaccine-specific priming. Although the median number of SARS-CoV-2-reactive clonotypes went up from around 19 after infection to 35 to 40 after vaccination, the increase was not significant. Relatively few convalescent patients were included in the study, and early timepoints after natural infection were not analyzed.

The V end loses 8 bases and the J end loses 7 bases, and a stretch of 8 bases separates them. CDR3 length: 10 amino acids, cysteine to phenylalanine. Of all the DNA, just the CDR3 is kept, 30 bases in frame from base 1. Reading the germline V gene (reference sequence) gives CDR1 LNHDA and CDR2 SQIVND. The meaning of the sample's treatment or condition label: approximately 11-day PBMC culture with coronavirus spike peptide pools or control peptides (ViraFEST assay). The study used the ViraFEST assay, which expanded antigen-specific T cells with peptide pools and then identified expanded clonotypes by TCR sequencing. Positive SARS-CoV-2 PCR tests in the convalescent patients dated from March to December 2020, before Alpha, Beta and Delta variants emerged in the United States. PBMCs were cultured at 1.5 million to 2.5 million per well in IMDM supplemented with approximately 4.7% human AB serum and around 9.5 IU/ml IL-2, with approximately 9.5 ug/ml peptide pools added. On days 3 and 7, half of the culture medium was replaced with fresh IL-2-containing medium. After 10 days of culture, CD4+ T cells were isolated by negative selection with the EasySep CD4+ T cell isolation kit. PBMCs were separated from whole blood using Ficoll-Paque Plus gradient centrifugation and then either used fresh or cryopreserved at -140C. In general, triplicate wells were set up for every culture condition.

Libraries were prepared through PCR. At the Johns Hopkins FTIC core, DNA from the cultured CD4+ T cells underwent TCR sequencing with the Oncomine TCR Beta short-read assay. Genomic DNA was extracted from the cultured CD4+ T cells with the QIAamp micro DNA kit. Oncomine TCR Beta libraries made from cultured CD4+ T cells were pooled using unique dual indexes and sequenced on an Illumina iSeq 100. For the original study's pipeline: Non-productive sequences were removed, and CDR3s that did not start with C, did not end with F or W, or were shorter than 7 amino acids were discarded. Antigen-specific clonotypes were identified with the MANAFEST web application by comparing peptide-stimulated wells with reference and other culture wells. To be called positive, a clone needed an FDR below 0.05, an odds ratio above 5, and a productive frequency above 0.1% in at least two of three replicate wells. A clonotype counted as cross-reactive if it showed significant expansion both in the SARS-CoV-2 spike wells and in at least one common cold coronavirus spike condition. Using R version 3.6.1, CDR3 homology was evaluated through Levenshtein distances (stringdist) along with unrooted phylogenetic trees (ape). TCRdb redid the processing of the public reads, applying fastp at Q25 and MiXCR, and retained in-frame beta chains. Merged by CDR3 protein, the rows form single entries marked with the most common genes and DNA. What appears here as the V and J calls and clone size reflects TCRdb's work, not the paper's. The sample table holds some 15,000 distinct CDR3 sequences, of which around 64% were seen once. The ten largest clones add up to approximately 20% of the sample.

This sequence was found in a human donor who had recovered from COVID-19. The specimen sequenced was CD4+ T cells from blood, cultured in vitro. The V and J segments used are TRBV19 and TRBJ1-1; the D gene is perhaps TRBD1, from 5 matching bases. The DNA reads TGTGCCAGTGTCCAGGGTGAAGCTTTCTTT. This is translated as CASVQGEAFF. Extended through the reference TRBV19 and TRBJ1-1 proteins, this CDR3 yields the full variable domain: DGGITQSPKYLFRKEGQNVTLSCEQNLNHDAMYWYRQDPGQGLRLIYYSQIVNDFQKGDIAEGYSVSREKKESFPLTVTSAQKNPTAFYLCASVQGEAFFGQGTRLTVV.